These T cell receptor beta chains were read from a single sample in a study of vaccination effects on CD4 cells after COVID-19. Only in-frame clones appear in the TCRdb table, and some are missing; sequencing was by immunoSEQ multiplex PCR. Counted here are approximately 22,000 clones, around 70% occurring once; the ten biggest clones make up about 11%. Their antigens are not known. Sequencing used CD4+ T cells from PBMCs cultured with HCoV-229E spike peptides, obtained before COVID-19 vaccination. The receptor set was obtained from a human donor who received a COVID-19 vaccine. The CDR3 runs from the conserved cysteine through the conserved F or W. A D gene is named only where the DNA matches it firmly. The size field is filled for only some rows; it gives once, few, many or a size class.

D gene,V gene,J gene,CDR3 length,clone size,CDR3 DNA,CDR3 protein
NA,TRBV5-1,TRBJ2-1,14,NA,TGCGCCAGCAGCCCTCCAGGGCTGTACAATGAGCAGTTCTTC,CASSPPGLYNEQFF
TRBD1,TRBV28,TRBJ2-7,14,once,TGTGCCAGCACCCCCGGGACAGGGCTTGACGAGCAGTACTTC,CASTPGTGLDEQYF
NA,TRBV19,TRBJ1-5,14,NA,TGTGCCAGTACTTTCGGCGGGGCCCATCAGCCCCAGCATTTT,CASTFGGAHQPQHF
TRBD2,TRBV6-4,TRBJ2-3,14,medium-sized,TGTGCCAGCAGTGCCGGACTAGAGGCAGATACGCAGTATTTT,CASSAGLEADTQYF
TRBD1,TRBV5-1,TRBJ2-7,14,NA,TGCGCCAGCAGCTTGGGGGACAGGGTTGACGAGCAGTACTTC,CASSLGDRVDEQYF
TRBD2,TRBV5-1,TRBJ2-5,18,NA,TGCGCCAGCAGCTTCGCCGGGACTAGCGGGGGGGCAGGGGAGACCCAGTACTTC,CASSFAGTSGGAGETQYF
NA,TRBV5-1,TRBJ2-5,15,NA,TGCGCCAGCAGCTTAGACTTAGGGGTGGGAGAGACCCAGTACTTC,CASSLDLGVGETQYF
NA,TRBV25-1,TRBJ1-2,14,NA,TGTGCCAGCAGTGACCCCGGGAGGGTTGGGGGCTACACCTTC,CASSDPGRVGGYTF
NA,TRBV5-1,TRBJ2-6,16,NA,TGCGCCAGCAGCTCCTACAGTCATTCTGGGGCCAACGTCCTGACTTTC,CASSSYSHSGANVLTF
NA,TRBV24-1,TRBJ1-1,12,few,TGTGCCACTCGTAACAGGGCCGGTGAAGCTTTCTTT,CATRNRAGEAFF
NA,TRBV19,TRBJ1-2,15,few,TGTGCCAGTAGTATCGGTGCCAGCACAAACTATGGCTACACCTTC,CASSIGASTNYGYTF
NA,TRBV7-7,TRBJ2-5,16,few,TGTGCCAGCAGCTTAGGGCGGACACTGTACCAAGAGACCCAGTACTTC,CASSLGRTLYQETQYF
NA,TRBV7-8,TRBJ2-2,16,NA,TGTGCCAGCAGCCAAGACGCAGGGGCTAGCACCGGGGAGCTGTTTTTT,CASSQDAGASTGELFF
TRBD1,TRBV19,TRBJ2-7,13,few,TGTGCCAGTATCAGGTCAGGGGGCGACGAGCAGTACTTC,CASIRSGGDEQYF
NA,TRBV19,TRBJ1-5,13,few,TGTGCCAGTAGTATAATCGGAAATCAGCCCCAGCATTTT,CASSIIGNQPQHF
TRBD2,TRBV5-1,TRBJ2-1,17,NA,TGCGCCAGCAGCACCACCTCTAGCGGGAGGGCGGGCAATGAGCAGTTCTTC,CASSTTSSGRAGNEQFF
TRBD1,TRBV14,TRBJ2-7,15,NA,TGTGCCAGCAGCCAAGAGAAAGGGGGCGTCTACGAGCAGTACTTC,CASSQEKGGVYEQYF
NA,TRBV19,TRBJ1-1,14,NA,TGTGCCAGTAGTATAGCGGGGAGGAACACTGAAGCTTTCTTT,CASSIAGRNTEAFF
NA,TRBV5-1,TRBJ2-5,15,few,TGCGCCAGCAGCTTTAGTGGGGATAGGCAAGAGACCCAGTACTTC,CASSFSGDRQETQYF
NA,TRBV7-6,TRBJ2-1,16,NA,TGTGCCAGCACCGATTCACAGGCTAGCCCGTACAATGAGCAGTTCTTC,CASTDSQASPYNEQFF
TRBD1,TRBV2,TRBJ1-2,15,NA,TGTGCCAGCAGCTTTGACAGGGAAGGTTACTATGGCTACACCTTC,CASSFDREGYYGYTF
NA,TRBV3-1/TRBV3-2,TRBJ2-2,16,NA,TGTGCCAGCAGCCAAGGGTACGGGTCACTCACCGGGGAGCTGTTTTTT,CASSQGYGSLTGELFF
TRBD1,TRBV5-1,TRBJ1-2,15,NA,TGCGCCAGCAGCTCGTCTTGGGACAGCCTGGGAGGCTACACCTTC,CASSSSWDSLGGYTF
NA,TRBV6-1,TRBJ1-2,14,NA,TGTGCCAGCAGTGAAAAGGGACCCTACTATGGCTACACCTTC,CASSEKGPYYGYTF
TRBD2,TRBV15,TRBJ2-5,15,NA,TGTGCCACCAGCACCTACCGCCGGGAGGGGGAGACCCAGTACTTC,CATSTYRREGETQYF
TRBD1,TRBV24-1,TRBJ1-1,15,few,TGTGCCACCAGTGATTACAGGGGCGGGAGGACTGAAGCTTTCTTT,CATSDYRGGRTEAFF
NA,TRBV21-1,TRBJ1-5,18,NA,TGTGCCAGCAGCAGGTTGGGGGACAGGGGTGGGTTCAATCAGCCCCAGCATTTT,CASSRLGDRGGFNQPQHF
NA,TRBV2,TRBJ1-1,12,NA,TGTGCCAGCAGGACAGGGAACACTGAAGCTTTCTTT,CASRTGNTEAFF
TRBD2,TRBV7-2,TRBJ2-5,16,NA,TGTGCCAGCAGCCGGAGCACCGGGGGGGCAGCAGAGACCCAGTACTTC,CASSRSTGGAAETQYF
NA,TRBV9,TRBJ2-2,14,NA,TGTGCCAGCAGCGTAGTCGACGTCACCGGGGAGCTGTTTTTT,CASSVVDVTGELFF
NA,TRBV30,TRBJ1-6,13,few,TGTGCCTGGACTACAGGGTATAATTCACCCCTCCACTTT,CAWTTGYNSPLHF
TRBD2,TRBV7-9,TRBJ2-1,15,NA,TGTGCCAGCAGCTTGCCTAGCGGGGGGTTCAATGAGCAGTTCTTC,CASSLPSGGFNEQFF
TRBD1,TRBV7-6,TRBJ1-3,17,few,TGTGCCAGCAGCCCGAGACAGGGGTTGAGCTCTGGAAACACCATATATTTT,CASSPRQGLSSGNTIYF
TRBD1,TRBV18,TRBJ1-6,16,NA,TGTGCCAGCTCACAAAGACAGGGAGGCTATAATTCACCCCTCCACTTT,CASSQRQGGYNSPLHF
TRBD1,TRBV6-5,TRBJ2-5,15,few,TGTGCCAGCAGTTATGGGACAGACTCCCAAGAGACCCAGTACTTC,CASSYGTDSQETQYF
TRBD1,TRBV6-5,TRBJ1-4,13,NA,TGTGCCAGCAGTTACGGGACAGGCGAAAAACTGTTTTTT,CASSYGTGEKLFF
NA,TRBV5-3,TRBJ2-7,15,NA,TGTGCCAGAACATCCGGGACTTTGAGCTCCTACGAGCAGTACTTC,CARTSGTLSSYEQYF
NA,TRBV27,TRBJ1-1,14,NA,TGTGCCAGCAGTTTAAGGGAAGGTTACACTGAAGCTTTCTTT,CASSLREGYTEAFF
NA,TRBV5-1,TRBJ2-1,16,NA,TGCGCCAGCAGCTCGGGGGAGTTCTCGGTAAGAGGTGAGCAGTTCTTC,CASSSGEFSVRGEQFF
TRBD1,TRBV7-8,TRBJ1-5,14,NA,TGTGCCAGCAGCATAGACAGGGCTCCCCAGCCCCAGCATTTT,CASSIDRAPQPQHF
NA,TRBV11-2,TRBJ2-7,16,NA,TGTGCCAGCAGCTTAGATCCGACGTATAGCTCCTACGAGCAGTACTTC,CASSLDPTYSSYEQYF
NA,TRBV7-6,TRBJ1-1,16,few,TGTGCCAGCAGCTTAGCGCTGGGTGGACAGAACACTGAAGCTTTCTTT,CASSLALGGQNTEAFF
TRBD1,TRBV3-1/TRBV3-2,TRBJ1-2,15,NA,TGTGCCAGCAGCCCTACGACAGGGACTAACTATGGCTACACCTTC,CASSPTTGTNYGYTF
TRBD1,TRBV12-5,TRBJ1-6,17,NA,TGTGCTAGTGGTTTGGGACAGGGTAAGTTCCGTAATTCACCCCTCCACTTT,CASGLGQGKFRNSPLHF
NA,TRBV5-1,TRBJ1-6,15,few,TGCGCCAGCAGCTTGGACAGGGCGGAGAATTCACCCCTCCACTTT,CASSLDRAENSPLHF
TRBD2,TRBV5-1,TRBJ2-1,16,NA,TGCGCCAGCAGGAACATAGCGGGGGGGGTGATTGGTGAGCAGTTCTTC,CASRNIAGGVIGEQFF
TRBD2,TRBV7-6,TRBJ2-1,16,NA,TGTGCCAGCAGCCTATATAGCGGGGGGTCTTACAATGAGCAGTTCTTC,CASSLYSGGSYNEQFF
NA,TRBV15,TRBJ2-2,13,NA,TGTGCCACCAGCAGAGACGGATACGGGGAGCTGTTTTTT,CATSRDGYGELFF
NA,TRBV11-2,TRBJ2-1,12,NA,TGTGCCAGCAGCCCACCGTATAATGAGCAGTTCTTC,CASSPPYNEQFF
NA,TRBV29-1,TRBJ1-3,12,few,TGCAGCGTGAGAATGGGGGGAAACACCATATATTTT,CSVRMGGNTIYF
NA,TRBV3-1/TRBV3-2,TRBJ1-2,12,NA,TGTGCCAGCAAGGGGACGGCGTATGGCTACACCTTC,CASKGTAYGYTF